This T cell receptor beta chain was sequenced for a study of neoadjuvant anti-PD-1 for oral cavity cancer. Background on the study: Nivolumab at 3 mg/kg was mostly given biweekly, three to four doses, pre-surgery.

The time point was: after neoadjuvant nivolumab, at surgical resection. No culture or expansion preceded analysis of these blood cells. Germline values: CDR1 SQVTM, CDR2 ANQGSEA. After removal of 6 bases from V and 0 bases from J, the junction contained 2 bases not matched to a gene. This CDR3 is built from 14 residues. Sequencing used immunoSEQ multiplex PCR; TCRdb keeps in-frame clones, though not all of them. The sample consists of more than 13,000 clones, over 70% of them appearing once. Sample: PBMCs, taken after nivolumab (anti-PD-1) treatment. The receptor was isolated from a person aged 35 to 85 with oral cavity squamous cell carcinoma. This chain joins TRBV29-1 and TRBJ2-1, with 10 positions matching TRBD1. CDR3 nucleotide sequence: TGCAGCGTGGGACAGGGGAGCTCCTACAATGAGCAGTTCTTC. Its protein is CSVGQGSSYNEQFF.